Here is one TCR beta chain with its context. The antigen is not known. V lost 6 bases, J lost 5 bases, and 18 bases lay in between. Germline CDR1 and CDR2: SGDLS and YYNGEE. The length of the CDR3 is 15 residues. The record originates from a study of cytomegalovirus exposure and HLA in healthy donors. General study results and limits: Rare TCR sequences predominated, though certain public TCRs were found in many donors.

The data were produced by immunoSEQ multiplex PCR, yet TCRdb's version contains in-frame clones alone and is incomplete. The sample yields under 200,000 clones, 85% to 90% seen once. The sample comprised PBMCs. The sequence was obtained from a man aged 18 to 30 in good health and CMV-seropositive. The rearrangement uses TRBV9 and TRBJ2-1, with D hard to call. The CDR3 loop reads CASTRRTSSDNEQFF. The CDR3 region has the DNA TGTGCCAGCACCAGAAGAACCTCCAGCGACAATGAGCAGTTCTTC.